One sample yielded the 19 T cell receptor beta chains listed below, sequenced in a study of blood T cell repertoires in COVID-19. The method was immunoSEQ multiplex PCR; TCRdb's version includes in-frame clones alone and lacks a portion of them. Here the sample spans under 300,000 clones, more than 75% being singletons. The sequencing input was PBMCs or T cells enriched from blood (not recorded which). Receptors were obtained from a woman between 40 and 50 years old with acute COVID-19.

The gene calls are TRBV5-1 and TRBJ2-7; 7 bases map to TRBD2. This CDR3 has 15 residues. J gave up 4 bases and V 2 bases, and 9 bases lay outside the gene matches. Germline CDR1 and CDR2: SGHRS and YFSETQ. CDR3 protein: CASSFQRGFSYEQYF. CDR3 nucleotides: TGCGCCAGCAGCTTCCAGCGGGGATTCTCTTACGAGCAGTACTTC. The full variable domain, with the rest looked up from reference TRBV5-1 and TRBJ2-7, is KAGVTQTPRYLIKTRGQQVTLSCSPISGHRSVSWYQQTPGQGLQFLFEYFSETQRNKGNFPGRFSGRQFSNSRSEMNVSTLELGDSALYLCASSFQRGFSYEQYFGPGTRLTVT.

V usage is TRBV19 and J usage is TRBJ1-6, with D perhaps TRBD1 (5 bases). In germline, CDR1 is LNHDA, CDR2 SQIVND (reference sequence). The CDR3 runs to 14 residues. The V end lost 7 bases, the J end lost 7 bases, and 14 bases lay between the germline ends. CDR3 protein: CASTPGSRNSPLHF. DNA of the CDR3: TGTGCCAGTACCCCAGGGTCCCGAAATTCACCCCTCCACTTT.

The CDR3 bases are TGTGCCAGCAGCCTCAGGTCACTGGGGGCCAACGTCCTGACTTTC. It codes for CASSLRSLGANVLTF. This rearrangement joins TRBV3-1 (or the pseudogene TRBV3-2) to TRBJ2-6; unclear D gene. Germline lookup yields CDR1 LGHDT and CDR2 YNNKEL (reference sequence). The CDR3 sequence is 15 residues long. Trimming left V 4 bases short and J 4 bases short, with 11 bases between.

This clone was observed a handful of times. The chain has TRBV28 and TRBJ1-2; TRBD1 is a possible D gene (6 bases). Trimming pared 6 bases from V and 4 bases from J, leaving 24 bases between. Germline loops: CDR1 MDHEN, CDR2 SYDVKM. The CDR3 extends over 17 amino acids. The CDR3: CASSALPGGPTSYGYTF. As DNA, the CDR3 is TGTGCCAGCAGCGCCCTTCCGGGGGGGCCGACTAGCTATGGCTACACCTTC.

For the CDR3, the DNA is TGTGCCAGCAGTTTCCCACTAAGCACTTACACCTACAATGAGCAGTTCTTC. This sequence encodes CASSFPLSTYTYNEQFF. This chain uses TRBV28 with TRBJ2-1, with D uncertain. CDR1 and CDR2 (germline): MDHEN, SYDVKM. V was shortened by 3 bases and J by 2 bases, with 17 bases between the two germline ends. The CDR3 sequence is 17 residues long.

The chain combines TRBV29-1 with TRBJ1-2, with 12 nucleotides matching TRBD1. Unmatched junction bases numbered 7, after V lost 7 bases and J lost 4 bases. Looked up from germline, CDR1 is SQVTM and CDR2 is ANQGSEA. CDR3 size: 14 residues. The CDR3 region is CSAGTGGASYGYTF. In nucleotides, the CDR3 is TGCAGCGCGGGGACAGGGGGCGCAAGCTATGGCTACACCTTC.

The chain is built from TRBV5-1 and TRBJ1-6, with no clear D. Trimming pared 0 bases from V and 14 bases from J, leaving 18 bases between. Germline CDR1 reads SGHRS; CDR2 reads YFSETQ. CDR3 length: 15 amino acids. CDR3 sequence: CASSLAGPQEVALHF. The CDR3 region has the DNA TGCGCCAGCAGCTTGGCTGGGCCCCAGGAGGTGGCCCTCCACTTT.

This clone showed up just once. V is TRBV18 and J is TRBJ2-5; TRBD2 is a possible D gene (5 bases). Trimming shortened V by 2 bases and J by 5 bases, and 9 bases separated the two germline ends. CDR3 length: 13 residues. Looked up from germline, CDR1 is KGHSH and CDR2 is LQKENI. The CDR3 loop is CASSPATGETQYF. The CDR3 nucleotides read TGTGCCAGCTCACCAGCGACGGGGGAGACCCAGTACTTC.

The gene calls are TRBV7-3 and TRBJ2-2, with 7 bases lining up with TRBD2. CDR1 is SGHTA and CDR2 is FQGTGA in the germline V gene. J gave up 0 bases and V 0 bases, and 7 bases lay outside the gene matches. The CDR3 runs 18 residues. In nucleotides, the CDR3 is TGTGCCAGCAGCTTAACTCTAGCGGTCGCTTCGAACACCGGGGAGCTGTTTTTT. Its translation: CASSLTLAVASNTGELFF.

This clone was seen only once. The chain couples TRBV30 to TRBJ1-1, with D possibly TRBD1 on 5 matching bases. With 0 bases removed from V and 3 bases from J, the gap between germline ends came to 5 bases. The CDR3 is 12 amino acids. Germline V gene data show CDR1 as GTSNPN and CDR2 as SVGIG (reference sequence). CDR3 region: CAWSVRDTEAFF. The CDR3 DNA follows: TGTGCCTGGAGTGTCAGGGACACTGAAGCTTTCTTT.

This clone was counted once. The V and J genes are TRBV6-5 and TRBJ2-1; 14 bases map to TRBD2. The length of the CDR3 is 16 residues. The germline V gene encodes CDR1 MNHEY and CDR2 SVGAGI. Trimming cost V 0 bases and J 10 bases; bases outside gene matches: 5. The CDR3 here is CASSYSGLAGELEQFF. DNA for the CDR3: TGTGCCAGCAGTTACTCGGGACTAGCGGGAGAGCTCGAGCAGTTCTTC.

The chain has TRBV5-1 and TRBJ1-1; D gene unclear. Germline CDR1 and CDR2: SGHRS and YFSETQ. With 0 bases removed from V and 4 bases from J, the gap between germline ends came to 10 bases. The CDR3 contains 14 residues. The CDR3 DNA reads as TGCGCCAGCAGCTTGGCGGGGTTTGGCACTGAAGCTTTCTTT. Residues: CASSLAGFGTEAFF.

Points on this clone: Other DNA variants within this sample encode the same CDR3. The chain couples TRBV3-1 (or the pseudogene TRBV3-2) to TRBJ2-3; 8 bases match TRBD2. Germline CDR1 LGHDT, CDR2 YNNKEL (reference sequence). The CDR3 has 15 amino acids. The junction had 3 bases not matched to a gene; V was cut back by 4 bases and J by 0 bases. The CDR3 is CASSPTSGSTDTQYF. The CDR3, as DNA: TGTGCCAGCAGCCCAACTAGCGGAAGCACAGATACGCAGTATTTT.

As DNA, the CDR3 is TGCGCCAGCAGCTTTACCCCCGGGACTAGCGGTACGGGGGAGCAGTACTTC. Translating it yields CASSFTPGTSGTGEQYF. V and J are TRBV5-1 and TRBJ2-7; the match to TRBD2 covers 11 bases. J lost 7 bases, V lost 2 bases, and 14 bases had no gene match. CDR1 is SGHRS and CDR2 is YFSETQ in the germline V gene. This CDR3 is 17 amino acids long.

The chain uses TRBV27 and TRBJ2-1; TRBD2 matches at 7 bases. The length of the CDR3 is 14 residues. Trimming took 3 bases from V and 6 from J; bases not matched to a gene: 5. Germline V gives CDR1 MNHEY, CDR2 SMNVEV (reference sequence). Here the CDR3 reads CASSFLGGGNEQFF. The CDR3 region has the DNA TGTGCCAGCAGTTTCCTGGGGGGGGGCAATGAGCAGTTCTTC.

The chain combines TRBV5-1 with TRBJ2-5; 11 bases agree with TRBD2. V shed 2 bases and J 4 bases; nucleotides not matched to a gene: 4. Germline lookup yields CDR1 SGHRS and CDR2 YFSETQ. The length of the CDR3 is 15 residues. The CDR3 region is CASSFSGGARETQYF. The CDR3 nucleotides read TGCGCCAGCAGCTTTAGCGGGGGGGCTAGAGAGACCCAGTACTTC. The full variable domain, its missing parts supplied by reference TRBV5-1 and TRBJ2-5, is KAGVTQTPRYLIKTRGQQVTLSCSPISGHRSVSWYQQTPGQGLQFLFEYFSETQRNKGNFPGRFSGRQFSNSRSEMNVSTLELGDSALYLCASSFSGGARETQYFGPGTRLLVL.

On this clone: The junction and the germline gene differ at one end; a read error may be behind it. V gene TRBV3-1 (or the pseudogene TRBV3-2) combines with J gene TRBJ1-1, with 7 bases aligning to TRBD1. The CDR3 length is 11 residues. Germline-derived CDR1 and CDR2 are LGHDT and YNNKEL (reference sequence). The CDR3 DNA reads as TGTGCCAGCAGCCAAGGACAGGGTCGTAACTTT. Amino acids: CASSQGQGRNF.

V gene TRBV7-2 combines with J gene TRBJ2-3; 7 bases line up with TRBD1. Germline V gene data show CDR1 as SGHTA and CDR2 as FQGNSA. CDR3 length: 15 amino acids. V gave up 6 bases and J gave up 2 bases; unmatched junction bases: 8. The CDR3 loop is CASRSRGFNTDTQYF. Here the CDR3 DNA reads TGTGCCAGCAGAAGCAGGGGGTTTAACACAGATACGCAGTATTTT.

The chain recombines TRBV27 with TRBJ2-5; the D gene is possibly TRBD2 (5 bases). The CDR3 has 16 amino acids. The V gene's germline CDR1 is MNHEY and CDR2 SMNVEV (reference sequence). V lost 3 bases and J 3 bases, leaving 17 bases between the germline ends. The CDR3 DNA reads as TGTGCCAGCAGTTTGGGTCACTCTAGCCATAAAGAGACCCAGTACTTC. It specifies CASSLGHSSHKETQYF.